This T cell receptor beta chain was identified in a study of molecular identifiers for immune sequencing clone quantification. MiXCR was run by TCRdb on the PCR reads, yielding one entry per CDR3 protein. The data contain approximately 93,000 distinct CDR3 sequences, about 23% of them singletons. Sequencing input: naive CD8+ T cells from blood, with Jurkat cell RNA spiked in. Noted subset: FACS-sorted CD8+CD4-CCR7+CD45RA+ naive T cells. The receptor was isolated from a human donor in good health. Some libraries in this study had Jurkat cell RNA spiked in.

The CDR3, as DNA: TGTGCCAGCAGTACCAGGACAGGAGAGCAGTTCTTC. Translation gives CASSTRTGEQFF. This rearrangement joins TRBV27 to TRBJ2-1; TRBD1 agrees at 7 bases. Losses at the gene ends were 5 bases for V and 10 bases for J; bases not matched to a gene: 5. Germline CDR1 reads MNHEY; CDR2 reads SMNVEV (reference sequence). This CDR3 has 12 residues.